This T cell receptor (beta chain) was documented in a study of blood T cell repertoires in COVID-19. Study summary: Sites across the United States, Italy and Spain contributed samples from acute and convalescent COVID-19. PBMCs, B-cell-depleted T cells, or T cells were the source of the cDNA or gDNA that made up the material.

Trimming cost V 4 bases and J 4 bases, with 21 bases left between them. The CDR3 has 16 residues. Germline CDR1 is SGDLS and CDR2 is YYNGEE. How the authors handled the data: Estimation of nucleated cell counts relied on the amplification of reference gene primers. Sequencing used immunoSEQ multiplex PCR; TCRdb keeps in-frame clones, though not all of them. D and trimming come from the DNA, and the V and J calls and clone size come from that table. The table lists 54,000 or so clones, 75% to 90% of them singletons. This TCR came from a woman aged 55-75 years with acute or convalescent COVID-19. The rearrangement joins TRBV9 to TRBJ2-7, with a possible D match to TRBD1 (8 bases). Sequenced input: peripheral blood. The CDR3 loop is CASSPSGQGGPYEQYF. CDR3 DNA sequence: TGTGCCAGCAGCCCTAGCGGACAGGGCGGTCCGTACGAGCAGTACTTC.